This passage covers 9 T cell receptor beta chains from one sample sequenced in a study of monozygotic twins with inflammatory bowel disease (dated by TCRdb to about 2019). The method behind the library was 5' RACE. Reads for this sample came from an Illumina HiSeq 2500. TCRdb reprocessed the reads and lists each CDR3 protein sequence as a single entry, with no DNA. In this sample's table one finds about 300,000 distinct CDR3 sequences. The top ten constitute roughly 5.2% of the sample. What was sequenced was blood. These receptors were taken from a human donor with ulcerative colitis or Crohn's disease, or a healthy co-twin of an affected twin (not recorded which).

The rearrangement joins TRBV19 to TRBJ2-7; there is no DNA to check the TCRdb D call of TRBD1. CDR1 is LNHDA and CDR2 is SQIVND in the germline V gene (reference sequence). The length of the CDR3 is 13 residues. CDR3 in amino acids: CASSTGTGSEQYF.

This chain joins TRBV30 and TRBJ1-2; TCRdb selects TRBD1, and the lack of DNA leaves this call unchecked. Germline V gene data show CDR1 as GTSNPN and CDR2 as SVGIG (reference sequence). The CDR3 contains 14 residues. The CDR3 spells CAWSGRVGPYGYTF. The variable domain in full, completed from reference TRBV30 and TRBJ1-2, reads SQTIHQWPATLVQPVGSPLSLECTVEGTSNPNLYWYRQAAGRGLQLLFYSVGIGQISSEVPQNLSASRPQDRQFILSSKKLLLSDSGFYLCAWSGRVGPYGYTFGSGTRLTVV.

The CDR3 sequence is CASSLASGDRPYEQYF. The chain links TRBV7-9 to TRBJ2-7; TCRdb gives TRBD1 as the D gene, but with no DNA this cannot be confirmed. Per the germline V gene, CDR1 is SEHNR and CDR2 is FQNEAQ (reference sequence). This CDR3 has 16 residues.

V gene TRBV12-3 or TRBV12-4 combines with J gene TRBJ2-6; TCRdb returns TRBD1, unconfirmable since there is no DNA. This CDR3 contains 15 residues. The CDR3 reads CASTTRGAGANVLTF.

The rearrangement links TRBV12-3 or TRBV12-4 to TRBJ1-2. The CDR3 spans 16 residues. The CDR3 loop is CASSPSGSLGRYGYTF.

The chain has TRBV5-1 and TRBJ2-1; the D gene TCRdb calls, TRBD1, cannot be checked with no DNA. Per germline, CDR1 SGHRS and CDR2 YFSETQ. The CDR3 is 13 residues long. This CDR3 is CASSPGVGREQFF.

The chain recombines TRBV5-1 with TRBJ1-1; lacking DNA, the TRBD1 call made by TCRdb goes unchecked. The CDR3 extends over 14 amino acids. Germline V gene data show CDR1 as SGHRS and CDR2 as YFSETQ. The CDR3 loop reads CASSSQGLSTEAFF.

The chain recombines TRBV7-9 with TRBJ1-1; with no DNA, the TCRdb D assignment of TRBD1 cannot be verified. Germline V lookup: CDR1 SEHNR, CDR2 FQNEAQ (reference sequence). This CDR3 region has 15 residues. The CDR3 region is CASSLGGAGNTEAFF.

The chain joins TRBV5-4 to TRBJ2-5; TCRdb outputs TRBD1, but without DNA this stays unchecked. Germline V gives CDR1 SGHNT, CDR2 YYREEE (reference sequence). The CDR3 loop spans 15 amino acids. The chain's CDR3 is CASSLANRGLETQYF.